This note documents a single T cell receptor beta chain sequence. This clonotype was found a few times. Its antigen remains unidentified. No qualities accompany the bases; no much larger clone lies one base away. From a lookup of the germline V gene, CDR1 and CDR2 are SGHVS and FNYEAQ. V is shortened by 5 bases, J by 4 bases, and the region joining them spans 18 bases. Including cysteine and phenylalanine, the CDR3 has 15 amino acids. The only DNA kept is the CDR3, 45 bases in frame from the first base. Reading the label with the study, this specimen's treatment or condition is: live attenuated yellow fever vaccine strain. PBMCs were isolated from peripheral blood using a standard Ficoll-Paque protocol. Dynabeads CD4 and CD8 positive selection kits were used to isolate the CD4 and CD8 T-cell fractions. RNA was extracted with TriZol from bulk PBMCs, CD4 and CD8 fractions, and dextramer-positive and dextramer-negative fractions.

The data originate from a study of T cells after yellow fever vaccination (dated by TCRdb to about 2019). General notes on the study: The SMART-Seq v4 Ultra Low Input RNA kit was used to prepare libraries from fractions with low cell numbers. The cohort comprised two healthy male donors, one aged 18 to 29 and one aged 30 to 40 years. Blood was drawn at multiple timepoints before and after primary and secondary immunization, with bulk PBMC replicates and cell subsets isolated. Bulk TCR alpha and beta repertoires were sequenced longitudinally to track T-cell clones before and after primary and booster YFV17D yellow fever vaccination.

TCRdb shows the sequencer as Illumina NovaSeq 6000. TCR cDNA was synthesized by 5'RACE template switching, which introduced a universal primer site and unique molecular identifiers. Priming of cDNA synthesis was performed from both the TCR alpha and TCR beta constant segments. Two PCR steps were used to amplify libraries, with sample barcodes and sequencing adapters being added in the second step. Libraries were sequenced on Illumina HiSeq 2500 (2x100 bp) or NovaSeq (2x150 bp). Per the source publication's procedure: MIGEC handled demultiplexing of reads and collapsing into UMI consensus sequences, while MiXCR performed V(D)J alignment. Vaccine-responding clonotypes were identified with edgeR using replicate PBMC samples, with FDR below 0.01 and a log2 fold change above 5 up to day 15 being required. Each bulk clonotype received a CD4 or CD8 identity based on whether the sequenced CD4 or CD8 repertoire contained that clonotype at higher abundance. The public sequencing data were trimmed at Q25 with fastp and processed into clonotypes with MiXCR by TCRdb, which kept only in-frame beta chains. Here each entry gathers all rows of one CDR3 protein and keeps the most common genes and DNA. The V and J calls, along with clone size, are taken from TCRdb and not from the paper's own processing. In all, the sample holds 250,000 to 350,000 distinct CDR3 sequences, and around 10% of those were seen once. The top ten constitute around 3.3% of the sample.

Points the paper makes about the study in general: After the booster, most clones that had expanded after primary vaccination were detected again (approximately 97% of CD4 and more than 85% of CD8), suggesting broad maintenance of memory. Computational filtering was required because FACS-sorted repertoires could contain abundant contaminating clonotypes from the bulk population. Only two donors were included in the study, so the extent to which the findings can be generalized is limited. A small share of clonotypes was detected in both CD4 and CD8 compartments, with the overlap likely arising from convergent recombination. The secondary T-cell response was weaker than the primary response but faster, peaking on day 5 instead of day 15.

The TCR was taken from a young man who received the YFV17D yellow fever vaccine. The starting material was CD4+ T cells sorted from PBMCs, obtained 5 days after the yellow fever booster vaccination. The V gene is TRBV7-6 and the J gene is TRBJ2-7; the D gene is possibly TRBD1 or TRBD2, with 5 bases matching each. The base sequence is TGTGCCAGCAGCCGGGGCGGGCAGGGCTCTTACGAGCAGTACTTC. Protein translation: CASSRGGQGSYEQYF.